The entry below describes one T cell receptor beta chain. The record originates from a study of blood T cell repertoires in COVID-19. Study summary: Material from acute and convalescent COVID-19 was sourced from the United States, Italy and Spain.

Seattle patients were enrolled while actively infected and followed longitudinally. Methods used by the authors: Amplification from reference gene primers served as the basis for estimated nucleated cell counts. TCRdb's copy holds only in-frame clones and misses some; the assay was immunoSEQ multiplex PCR. That table gives V, J and clone size, and the DNA gave D and trimming. The sample contains more than 200,000 clones, around nine tenths of which appear only once. This receptor was obtained from a woman aged 60-75 years with COVID-19, enrolled during active disease. What was sequenced was peripheral blood.

CDR3: CASSLTGTANTEAFF. The CDR3 bases are TGTGCCAGCAGCCTCACCGGGACAGCGAACACTGAAGCTTTCTTT. V gene TRBV7-2 combines with J gene TRBJ1-1; 7 nucleotides line up with TRBD1. J was trimmed by 1 base and V by 5 bases; bases with no gene match: 7. Germline CDR1 is SGHTA and CDR2 is FQGNSA. The CDR3 loop spans 15 amino acids.